Presented here are 8 T cell receptor beta chains from one specimen sequenced in a study of beta chain features in type 1 diabetes. Broader study findings: People with Type 1 diabetes carried modestly yet significantly shorter TCRB CDR3s in all four CD4+ subsets.

What these receptors recognize is not known. The isolated RNA, all of it, was reverse transcribed, so expressed TCRB transcripts were what got sequenced. Generated by immunoSEQ multiplex PCR, the TCRdb table keeps only in-frame clones and is missing some. The sample includes roughly 730,000 clones, over 10% of them seen just once. The specimen sequenced was naive CD4+ T cells from blood. Every receptor here comes from a man aged 18 to 29 with type 1 diabetes.

This clone was seen more than once but under ten times. The chain employs TRBV13 and TRBJ2-1; D remains ambiguous. V lost 1 base to trimming and J lost 3 bases, with 1 base between them. This CDR3 is built from 12 residues. Looked up from germline, CDR1 is PRHDT and CDR2 is FYEKMQ (reference sequence). The CDR3 loop is CASSLVYNEQFF. Written as DNA, the CDR3 is TGTGCCAGCAGCTTAGTCTACAATGAGCAGTTCTTC.

The V gene is TRBV6-6, the J gene TRBJ2-7, with TRBD1 identical over 9 bases. This CDR3 contains 15 residues. CDR1 is MNHNY, CDR2 SVGAGI, per germline (reference sequence). Trimming cost V 7 bases and J 5 bases; bases outside gene matches: 12. The CDR3 reads CASTQPQGAINEQYF. The CDR3, as DNA: TGTGCCAGCACCCAACCACAGGGGGCGATAAACGAGCAGTACTTC.

This clone was seen only a few times. The chain combines TRBV2 with TRBJ2-1, with D tentatively TRBD2 (5 bases). The CDR3 has 15 amino acids. Trimming shortened V by 4 bases and J by 1 base, and 11 bases separated the two germline ends. In germline, CDR1 is SNHLY, CDR2 FYNNEI. For the CDR3, the DNA is TGTGCCAGCAGTGTAGGACTCCCGTCCTACAATGAGCAGTTCTTC. Translation gives CASSVGLPSYNEQFF.

This chain links TRBV9 with TRBJ2-1; D call uncertain. The CDR3 extends over 14 amino acids. In germline, CDR1 is SGDLS, CDR2 YYNGEE. Between the trimmed V and J ends, which lost 2 bases and 2 bases, there was a span of 8 bases. DNA for the CDR3: TGTGCCAGCAGCGTCCGAGGCCCCTACAATGAGCAGTTCTTC. Translation: CASSVRGPYNEQFF.

This clone has a handful of counts. The CDR3 nucleotides are TGTGCCTGGGGGTACGGCTATGGCTACACCTTC. This sequence encodes CAWGYGYGYTF. V gene TRBV30 combines with J gene TRBJ1-2; D gene uncertain. V lost 5 bases to trimming and J lost 4 bases, with 8 bases between them. The germline CDR1 and CDR2 sequences are GTSNPN and SVGIG (reference sequence). CDR3 length: 11 residues.

Only a few counts were recorded for this clone. The chain employs TRBV6-6 and TRBJ1-1; D is ambiguous. The CDR3 is 14 amino acids. Germline V lookup: CDR1 MNHNY, CDR2 SVGAGI (reference sequence). Deletions cut 4 bases from V and 3 bases from J, with 12 bases between. The CDR3 sequence: CASSSRGLHTEAFF. The CDR3, as DNA: TGTGCCAGCAGTTCCAGAGGTTTGCACACTGAAGCTTTCTTT.

This chain connects TRBV28 to TRBJ2-5; D is perhaps TRBD1 (6 bases). The V end was cut by 6 bases, the J end by 5 bases, with 16 bases between. In germline, CDR1 is MDHEN, CDR2 SYDVKM. The CDR3 totals 14 residues. The CDR3 protein is CASSSGQIGETQYF. CDR3 nucleotide sequence: TGTGCCAGCAGCAGCGGACAGATCGGGGAGACCCAGTACTTC.

This clone was seen only a few times. CDR3 loop: CAISGTSDLTGYEQYF. The DNA for the CDR3 is TGTGCCATCAGTGGGACTTCAGACCTAACGGGATACGAGCAGTACTTC. This sequence joins TRBV10-3 and TRBJ2-7; tentatively, D is TRBD2 (5 bases). V lost 4 bases to trimming and J lost 4 bases, with 20 bases between them. The CDR3 runs 16 residues. Germline V gene lookup returns CDR1 ENHRY and CDR2 SYGVKD.